Listed here are 10 T cell receptor beta chains from one sample, sequenced in a study of T cells expressing NK-cell markers. Using the 5' RACE reads, TCRdb records one entry per CDR3 protein without DNA. The sample has a few hundred thousand distinct CDR3 sequences. Source material: blood T cells: a sorted CD56 or NKG2C T cell subset, CD4+ or CD8+ T cells, or bulk PBMC T cells (not recorded which). These receptors were collected from a man aged 18 to 70 in good health.

The chain has TRBV2 and TRBJ2-7; without DNA, the TCRdb call of TRBD1 cannot be checked. Germline V gene data show CDR1 as SNHLY and CDR2 as FYNNEI. The CDR3 is 15 residues long. The CDR3: CASRGTGGASYEQYF.

This chain links TRBV6-1 with TRBJ2-3; absent DNA, TCRdb's TRBD1 call cannot be checked. The germline V gene encodes CDR1 MNHNS and CDR2 SASEGT. CDR3 length: 15 residues. CDR3 sequence: CASSQGQGLEDTQYF.

This chain links TRBV27 with TRBJ1-5; there is no DNA to check the TCRdb D call of TRBD1. The CDR3 has 19 residues. CDR1 and CDR2 from the germline V gene are MNHEY and SMNVEV (reference sequence). This chain's CDR3 is CASSLSSDGGSGGNQPQHF.

The V gene is TRBV6-8, the J gene TRBJ2-7; with no DNA, the TCRdb D assignment of TRBD1 cannot be verified. This CDR3 has 16 amino acids. Germline V lookup: CDR1 MNHGY, CDR2 SAAAGT. CDR3 sequence reads: CASSKVVGQGLYEQYF.

This sequence joins TRBV12-3 or TRBV12-4 and TRBJ1-4. This CDR3 region has 17 residues. CDR3: CASSLIQIETGREKLFF.

V is TRBV6-2 or TRBV6-3 and J is TRBJ1-2; TCRdb returns TRBD1, unconfirmable since there is no DNA. This CDR3 has 14 amino acids. Germline-derived CDR1 and CDR2 are MNHEY and SVGEGT. The CDR3 is CASSYEGRTYGYTF.

V is TRBV19 and J is TRBJ2-6; as DNA is missing, the TRBD1 call by TCRdb cannot be tested. Looked up from germline, CDR1 is LNHDA and CDR2 is SQIVND (reference sequence). This CDR3 is built from 17 residues. CDR3 sequence: CASKPGQGVSGANVLTF. Full variable domain (rest looked up from reference TRBV19 and TRBJ2-6): DGGITQSPKYLFRKEGQNVTLSCEQNLNHDAMYWYRQDPGQGLRLIYYSQIVNDFQKGDIAEGYSVSREKKESFPLTVTSAQKNPTAFYLCASKPGQGVSGANVLTFGAGSRLTVL.

This rearrangement joins TRBV14 to TRBJ2-1; TCRdb calls TRBD1, which cannot be checked without DNA. The CDR3 contains 16 residues. CDR1 and CDR2 from the germline V gene are SGHDN and FVKESK. CDR3 sequence: CASSPQGFWSYNEQFF.

The chain has TRBV7-2 and TRBJ2-7; TCRdb lists TRBD2, though no DNA is available to test this call. The CDR3 runs 15 residues. Germline-derived CDR1 and CDR2 are SGHTA and FQGNSA. CDR3: CASSLGTRLADEQYF. Full variable domain (remainder filled in from reference TRBV7-2 and TRBJ2-7): GAGVSQSPSNKVTEKGKDVELRCDPISGHTALYWYRQSLGQGLEFLIYFQGNSAPDKSGLPSDRFSAERTGGSVSTLTIQRTQQEDSAVYLCASSLGTRLADEQYFGPGTRLTVT.

The chain joins TRBV9 to TRBJ1-5; TCRdb's assignment of TRBD1 cannot be checked, as there is no DNA. The CDR3 is 16 residues long. In germline, CDR1 is SGDLS, CDR2 YYNGEE. This chain's CDR3 is CASSGRQGAINQPQHF.